This entry describes one T cell receptor (beta chain). The clone's antigen remains unknown. No base quality information exists; no much larger clone differs at one position. The sample is drawn from a study of blood T cells in healthy people across ages (dated by TCRdb to the mid-2010s). With regard to the full study: In model experiments, template switching captured about one uniquely barcoded TCR beta cDNA molecule for every two T cells. The study measured age-related changes in TCR beta repertoire diversity using deep sequencing normalized with unique cDNA molecular identifiers. Using the same blood draw, the study looked at two additional independent replicas of 1 million unique cDNA reads for two donors, one aged 18 to 30 and the other aged 80 or older. The donors were divided into four age groups: young (average around 16 years), middle-aged (about 39), aged (about 61) and long-lived (82).

The donors were some 36 Caucasian individuals from Russia, aged roughly 6 to 100 years, who were systemically healthy. Approximately 9.3 milliliters of peripheral blood were collected from each donor into EDTA-treated Vacutainer tubes. Ficoll-Paque density-gradient centrifugation was used to isolate PBMCs, with at least 6 million obtained per sample. Total RNA was extracted from PBMCs with Trizol reagent, with at least 6 micrograms obtained per sample. For every donor, an aliquot of PBMCs went through flow cytometry to measure the percentages of naive CD45RAhigh/CD27high T cells. The CDR3 contains 13 residues, cysteine and phenylalanine counted. The read is trimmed to its CDR3 DNA, 39 bases read in frame from base 1. Trimming at the junction amounts to 0 bases on V and 11 bases on J, and the germline ends lie 13 bases apart. The germline V gene (reference sequence) provides CDR1 SEHNR and CDR2 FQNEAQ.

Library construction relied on 5' RACE. Instrument on record: Illumina HiSeq 2500. A second roughly 6 to 11 cycle PCR used a sample-barcoded 5' primer and a J-beta primer mix. A unique molecular identifier was introduced onto each TCR beta cDNA molecule by a template-switch 5' adaptor carrying 12 random nucleotides. Each sample yielded at least 3 million CDR3-containing paired-end reads. First-strand cDNA synthesis was performed from all RNA using the Mint cDNA synthesis kit, with priming by a TRBC-specific oligonucleotide. All cDNA was treated with uracil-DNA glycosylase and then went through a first 18-cycle PCR with the universal primers M1SS and BC2_uni_R. Per the authors' processing: For normalization, 1 million high-quality reads, each with a distinct molecular identifier, were randomly selected from each sample. Reads with shared molecular identifiers were discarded instead of being binned into consensus sequences. MiTCR, set to a Q25 quality threshold and the strictest error-elimination algorithm, was used for CDR3 identification, clonotype clustering and error correction. A nonparametric unseen species model with Euler transformation was used to estimate lower-bound total TCR beta diversity. The public reads were reprocessed in TCRdb via fastp at Q25 and MiXCR, keeping in-frame beta chains. Entries that share a CDR3 protein sequence are merged under the most common genes and DNA. TCRdb's processing, not the study's, gives the V and J calls here. The sample contains hundreds of thousands of distinct CDR3 sequences, roughly 26% of them found a single time. The ten largest clones take up about 3% of the sample.

General findings and caveats noted by the study authors: Bulk unsorted PBMC profiling prevented conclusive comparison of naive and antigen-experienced compartments. Compared with the aged group, the long-lived group had more naive CD4+ T cells, fewer expanded clones and increased TCR diversity, a pattern suggesting age selection. Estimates of total diversity based on one million sequenced T cells were regarded as lower bounds and as underestimates. Because donor CMV infection status was unknown, age-related changes in expanded clonotypes were potentially confounded. As age increased, observed TCR beta diversity per million T cells dropped in a roughly linear way, and a significant reduction was already evident by age 40. Observed TCR beta diversity correlated strongly with the percentage of naive T cells measured by flow cytometry.

This same sample was also part of a study on T cells of mothers and their children. The second study's authors report: Nine systemically healthy Caucasian individuals served as donors, namely three mothers together with their six children. cDNA synthesis consumed the entire amount of extracted RNA, loaded at approximately 1.5 ug RNA in each 15 ul reaction. In the second PCR, the M1S primer added sample barcodes and 2-4 random nucleotides. More than 9 million TCR beta CDR3 reads were obtained from each mother, and about 3 million reads were obtained from each child. Thymic selection shapes the output of TCR recombination in a similar way in related and unrelated pairs, and inherited differences have a minor effect. Normalized repertoire overlap was always slightly but never significantly higher in related than unrelated mother-child pairs. No persistent microchimeric T cell clones were detected, at a sensitivity of roughly 93 clones per million clonotypes. In the study, deep NGS was used to compare the TCR beta repertoires of mothers and children, and features distinguishing related mother-child pairs from unrelated individuals were sought. On average, the children were about 12 +/- 4 years old, while the mothers were roughly 40 +/- 4 years old. Libraries were sequenced on Illumina HiSeq 2000 with 100+100 nt paired-end reads after adapter ligation with NEBNext reagents. Mother and child libraries were prepared a month apart and sequenced in separate runs to prevent cross-contamination. For each donor, between roughly 500,000 and 2,200,000 distinct TCR beta clonotypes were identified. Naive TCR beta clonotypes were estimated from low-frequency clonotypes matched to each donor's FACS-determined naive share, without sorting.

The sequenced material came from blood. The sequence was collected from a boy aged 5-17 years in good health. The rearranged segments are TRBV7-9 and TRBJ1-1; the D gene cannot be resolved reliably. Read as DNA, the sequence is TGTGCCAGCAGCTTAGCGTTGGCATACGAGGCTTTCTTT. Translated, it gives CASSLALAYEAFF.